This TCR beta chain originates from a study of blood T cell repertoires in COVID-19. In the study overall: Researchers got acute and convalescent COVID-19 samples from the United States, Italy and Spain. Sample material is recorded as cDNA or gDNA derived from T cells, B-cell-depleted T cells, or PBMCs.

The germline gives CDR1 SGHTA, CDR2 FQGNSA. The CDR3 consists of 14 residues. Trimming cost V 8 bases and J 5 bases, with 15 bases left between them. As processed by the authors: Scientists estimated how many nucleated cells there were by amplifying reference gene primers. Assay: immunoSEQ multiplex PCR; the TCRdb copy retains only in-frame clones and omits some. V, J and clone size reflect that table, while D and trimming were determined from the DNA. The sample records around 40,000 clones, about 92% being singletons. The sequenced sample consisted of peripheral blood. This receptor was identified in a human donor in a cohort sampled during active COVID-19. The rearrangement links TRBV7-2 to TRBJ2-2; TRBD2 is a possible D gene (5 bases). The CDR3 loop reads CASGLDIQTGELFF. CDR3 DNA: TGTGCCAGCGGACTCGACATACAAACCGGGGAGCTGTTTTTT.